This T cell receptor (beta chain) was captured by sequencing in a study of OX40 agonist ivuxolimab in advanced cancers. There are a few counts of this clone. Its antigen is unidentified. Assay used: immunoSEQ multiplex PCR; TCRdb lists only in-frame clones, some missing. This table holds about 35,000 clones, more than 65% found once. The CDR3 is 16 amino acids. The V end lost 4 bases, the J end lost 2 bases, and 18 bases lay between the germline ends. The study, taken as a whole, reports: Partial responders at 0.1-3.0 mg/kg showed near-lowest clonal expansion.

The gene calls are TRBV23-1 and TRBJ2-7; D is undetermined. TRBV23-1 is placed among ORFs of uncertain function. The TCR sequence derives from an adult with an advanced solid tumor such as melanoma, head and neck, liver or kidney cancer. Sequencing used CD4+ or CD8+ T cells sorted from blood, obtained in a trial of the OX40 agonist ivuxolimab. The CDR3 here is CASSPPASTTPYEQYF. The CDR3 coding sequence is TGCGCCAGCAGTCCCCCAGCCAGCACAACCCCCTACGAGCAGTACTTC.